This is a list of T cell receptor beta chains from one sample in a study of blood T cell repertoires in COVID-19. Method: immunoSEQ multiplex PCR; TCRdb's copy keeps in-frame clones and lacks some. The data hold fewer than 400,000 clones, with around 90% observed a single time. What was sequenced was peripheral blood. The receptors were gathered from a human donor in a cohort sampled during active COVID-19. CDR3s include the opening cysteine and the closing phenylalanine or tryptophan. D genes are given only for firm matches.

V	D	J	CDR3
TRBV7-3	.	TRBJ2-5	CASSPAGVQETQYF
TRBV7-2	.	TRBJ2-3	CASSSGLQRDTQYF
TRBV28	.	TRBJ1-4	CASSLGGQANEKLFF
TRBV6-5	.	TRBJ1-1	CASSLGQPGTEAFF
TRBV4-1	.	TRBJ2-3	CASSPSGGGGEAGDTQYF
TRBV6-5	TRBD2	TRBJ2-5	CASRTLGLAGETQYF
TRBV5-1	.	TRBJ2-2	CASSPDTTGELFF
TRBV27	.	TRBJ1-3	CASSSLGSSGNTIYF
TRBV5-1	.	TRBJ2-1	CASSPAGSNNEQFF
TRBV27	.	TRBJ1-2	CASSLSPRGTYYGYTF